This T cell receptor beta chain stems from a study of cytomegalovirus exposure and HLA in healthy donors. Study as a whole: The use of the same platform for the 90 to 150 validation repertoires and the roughly 670 first-cohort repertoires was reported by a later analysis.

Study-level results: Three CMV-associated chains proved CMV antigen-specific in vitro. Among TCR beta chains, those listed as cytomegalovirus-associated numbered over 150.

The V and J ends lost 4 bases and 7 bases respectively, with 17 bases between them. In germline, CDR1 is SGHDT, CDR2 YYEEEE. This CDR3 spans 14 amino acids. On this clone: Its antigen is as yet unknown.

The repertoire was sequenced with immunoSEQ multiplex PCR; TCRdb's copy has only in-frame clones and lacks some. This table has under 400,000 clones, approximately 91% appearing once. This TCR came from a man aged 25 to 45 in good health and CMV-seronegative. The sequencing input was PBMCs. The chain combines TRBV5-6 with TRBJ2-5; D might be TRBD1 (5 bases). CDR3 amino acids: CASSDPGPPGTQYF. The CDR3 DNA follows: TGTGCCAGCAGCGATCCAGGGCCTCCAGGGACCCAGTACTTC.